This T cell receptor beta chain came from a study of metastatic and nonmetastatic thyroid tumors. Every patient was untreated before thyroid surgery. TCRdb reanalyzed the PCR reads with MiXCR. The data contain 30,000 or so clones, over 20% of them singletons. Deletions cut 6 bases from V and 1 base from J, with 15 bases between. This CDR3 region has 15 residues. From germline, CDR1 is LNHDA and CDR2 SQIVND (reference sequence). V is TRBV19 and J is TRBJ1-1; D gene uncertain. The TCR was taken from a female donor with papillary thyroid cancer or a benign thyroid nodule (not recorded which). Some clones in this sample may be carry-over from other donors' samples. Specimen: blood. The CDR3 region has the DNA TGTGCCAGTAGCCTTCTAAGGCTGCGGAACACTGAAGCTTTCTTT. It translates to CASSLLRLRNTEAFF.